This T cell receptor beta chain originates from a study of T-cell reconstitution after alpha-beta-depleted transplantation in children. Unique molecular identifiers were used in preparing the TCRbeta library. MiXCR, run by TCRdb on the PCR reads, gives a single entry per CDR3 protein. The profile shows about 200,000 distinct CDR3 sequences, roughly 6% of them singletons. The germline V gene has CDR1 KGHDR and CDR2 SFDVKD. This CDR3 region has 14 residues. Trimming removed 1 base at V and 1 base at J, with 6 bases between. The sample holds many counts of this clonotype. Its antigen is not known. Study-wide results and caveats: Where alpha-beta T cells came from about two months after transplant was reportedly several hundred expanded graft clones. T-cell counts and diversity at one year following transplant were attributed mainly to newly produced T cells.

The sample here was PBMCs, taken before TCRalphabeta/CD19-depleted stem cell transplant. The clonotype was recovered from a girl under three years old with combined immunodeficiency, due to receive a stem cell transplant. The chain carries TRBV24-1 and TRBJ2-5, with unresolved D. The CDR3 loop is CATSDLGSQETQYF. The DNA for the CDR3 is TGTGCCACCAGTGATTTAGGCTCCCAAGAGACCCAGTACTTC.